A few counts support the clone carrying this T cell receptor (beta chain). The antigen is undetermined. These data belong to a study of T cell repertoires in cytomegalovirus infection. CDR3 length: 16 residues. J gave up 2 bases and V 0 bases, and 7 bases lay outside the gene matches. Germline assignment: CDR1 SGDLS and CDR2 YYNGEE. Each CDR3 protein is one row after TCRdb ran MiXCR on the reads. The sample contains fewer than 250,000 distinct CDR3 sequences, over 20% of which appear only once. General study findings and limits: It was HLA-C-restricted CMV-specific TCR beta clonotypes that dominated the response ex vivo.

The sample consisted of CD8+ T cells from PBMCs. V usage is TRBV9 and J usage is TRBJ2-7; 8 bases match TRBD2. The receptor comes from a human donor in good health (CMV status not recorded). Some clones in this sample may be carry-over from other donors' samples. This CDR3 reads CASSVEGGGPTYEQYF. The CDR3 DNA is TGTGCCAGCAGCGTAGAAGGCGGGGGGCCGACCTACGAGCAGTACTTC.